Sequencing of this TCR beta chain was carried out in a study of CD8 T cells in Susac syndrome. Study-level findings and limits: It was acknowledged by the study that relatively few individuals were included in its TCR sequencing and HLA analysis.

In the case of this clonotype: The antigen remains undetermined.

An input of about 0.5 to 1 ug of RNA was subjected to reverse transcription using random hexamers. Across 54 Vbeta and 13 Jbeta, immunoSEQ multiplex PCR amplified TCR beta CDR3. TCRdb re-called the immunoSEQ multiplex PCR reads with MiXCR, one entry per CDR3 protein. The sample includes roughly 120,000 distinct CDR3 sequences, approximately 96% seen only once; the top ten take roughly 0.08%. Per germline, CDR1 SEHNR and CDR2 FQNEAQ (reference sequence). There are 16 residues in the CDR3. The V and J ends lost 4 bases and 5 bases respectively, with 21 bases between them. CD8+ and CD4+ T cells from blood underwent TCR beta sequencing, which was carried out in a high-throughput format. While CD8+ and CD4+ T cells were isolated negatively, TEMRA cells were enriched by FACS.

Sequenced material: CD4+ T cells from PBMCs. This clonotype was obtained from a human donor in good health. The chain employs TRBV7-9 and TRBJ2-7; no clear D. CDR3 coding DNA: TGTGCCAGCAGCTCCCCCTTGAGGATGGGTACCCACGAGCAGTACTTC. This sequence encodes CASSSPLRMGTHEQYF.